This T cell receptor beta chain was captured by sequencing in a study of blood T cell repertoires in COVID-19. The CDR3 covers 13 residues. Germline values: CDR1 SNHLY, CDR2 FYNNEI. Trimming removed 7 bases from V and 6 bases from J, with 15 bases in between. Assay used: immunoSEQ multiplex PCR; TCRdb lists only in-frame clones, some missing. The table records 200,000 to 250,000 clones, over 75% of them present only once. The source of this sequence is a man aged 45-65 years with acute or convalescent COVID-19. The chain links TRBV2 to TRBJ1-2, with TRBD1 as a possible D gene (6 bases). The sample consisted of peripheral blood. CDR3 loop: CASNGWGRHGYTF. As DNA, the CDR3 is TGTGCCAGCAATGGCTGGGGGCGGCATGGCTACACCTTC.